These 5 T cell receptor beta chains came from one sample sequenced in a study of blood T cell repertoires in COVID-19. Assay: immunoSEQ multiplex PCR; the TCRdb copy retains only in-frame clones and omits some. The sample lists 52,000 or so clones, about 80% occurring once. Input material: peripheral blood. These receptors were obtained from a man aged 45-65 years with active or convalescent COVID-19.

The chain links TRBV19 to TRBJ1-6, with D hard to call. V gave up 3 bases and J gave up 0 bases, with 3 bases separating them. The germline V gene has CDR1 LNHDA and CDR2 SQIVND (reference sequence). The CDR3 has 14 amino acids. CDR3 in amino acids: CASSINSYNSPLHF. DNA of the CDR3: TGTGCCAGTAGTATTAACTCCTATAATTCACCCCTCCACTTT.

The chain employs TRBV11-2 and TRBJ2-7; D is ambiguous. Trimming stripped 7 bases from V and 6 bases from J, with 16 bases between. CDR1 is SGHAT, CDR2 FQNNGV, per germline. The CDR3 has 13 residues. This chain's CDR3 is CASTSSYTGEQYF. The CDR3 bases are TGTGCCAGCACCTCCTCGTACACGGGCGAGCAGTACTTC.

This clone has a handful of counts. The chain links TRBV27 to TRBJ2-1, with TRBD2 matching 11 bases. Per the germline V gene, CDR1 is MNHEY and CDR2 is SMNVEV (reference sequence). Losses at the gene ends were 5 bases for V and 12 bases for J; bases not matched to a gene: 12. The length of the CDR3 is 15 residues. CDR3 in DNA: TGTGCCAGCAGTCCGACTAGCGGGATGAGGGTAGGGCAGTTCTTC. Its protein product is CASSPTSGMRVGQFF.

The chain carries TRBV7-9 and TRBJ2-5; TRBD1 is a possible D gene (6 bases). The CDR3 consists of 15 residues. V lost 5 bases and J lost 5, with 18 bases in between. CDR1 is SEHNR, CDR2 FQNEAQ, per germline (reference sequence). The CDR3 DNA reads as TGTGCCAGCAGCCCCGTACAAAGGGACACGGAGACCCAGTACTTC. As protein: CASSPVQRDTETQYF.

The rearrangement uses TRBV4-2 and TRBJ1-1; D is ambiguous. Germline lookup yields CDR1 LGHNA and CDR2 YNFKEQ. The length of the CDR3 is 14 residues. V was trimmed by 0 bases and J by 4 bases, leaving 9 bases between them. As DNA, the CDR3 is TGTGCCAGCAGCCAAGATCTCCTGAGCACTGAAGCTTTCTTT. It yields the protein CASSQDLLSTEAFF.